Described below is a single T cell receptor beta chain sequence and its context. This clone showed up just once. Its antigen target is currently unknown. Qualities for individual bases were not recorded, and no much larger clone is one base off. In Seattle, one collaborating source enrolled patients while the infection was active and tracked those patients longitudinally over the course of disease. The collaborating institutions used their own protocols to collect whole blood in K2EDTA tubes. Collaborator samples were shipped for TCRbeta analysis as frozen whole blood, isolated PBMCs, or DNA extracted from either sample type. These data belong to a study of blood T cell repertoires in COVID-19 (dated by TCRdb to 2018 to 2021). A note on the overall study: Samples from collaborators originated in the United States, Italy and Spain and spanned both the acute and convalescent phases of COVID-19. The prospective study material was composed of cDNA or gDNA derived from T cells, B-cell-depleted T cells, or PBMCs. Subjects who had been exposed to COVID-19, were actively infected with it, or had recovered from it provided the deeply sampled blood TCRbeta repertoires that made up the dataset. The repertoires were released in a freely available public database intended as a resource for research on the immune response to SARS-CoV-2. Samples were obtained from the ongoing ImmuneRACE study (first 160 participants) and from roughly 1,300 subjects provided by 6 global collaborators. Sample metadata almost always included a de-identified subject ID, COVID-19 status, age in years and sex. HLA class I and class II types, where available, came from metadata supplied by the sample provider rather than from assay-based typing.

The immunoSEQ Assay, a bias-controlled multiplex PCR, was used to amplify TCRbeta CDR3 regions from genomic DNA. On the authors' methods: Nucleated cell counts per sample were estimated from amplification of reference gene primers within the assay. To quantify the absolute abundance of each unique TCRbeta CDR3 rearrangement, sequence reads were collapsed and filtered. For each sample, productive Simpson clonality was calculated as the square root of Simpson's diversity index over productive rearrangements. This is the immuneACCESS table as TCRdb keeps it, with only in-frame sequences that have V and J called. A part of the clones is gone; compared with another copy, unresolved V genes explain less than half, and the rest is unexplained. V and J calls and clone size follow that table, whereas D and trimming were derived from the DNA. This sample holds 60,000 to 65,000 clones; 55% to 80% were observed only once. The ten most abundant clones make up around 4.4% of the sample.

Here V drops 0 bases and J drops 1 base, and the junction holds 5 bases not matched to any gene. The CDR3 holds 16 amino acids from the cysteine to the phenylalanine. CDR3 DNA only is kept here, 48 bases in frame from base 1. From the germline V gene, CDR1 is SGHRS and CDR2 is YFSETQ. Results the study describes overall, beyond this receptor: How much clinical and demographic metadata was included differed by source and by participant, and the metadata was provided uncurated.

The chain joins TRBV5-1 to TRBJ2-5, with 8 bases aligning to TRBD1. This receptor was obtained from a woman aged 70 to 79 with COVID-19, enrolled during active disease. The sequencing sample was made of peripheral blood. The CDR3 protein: CASSLEGRGPQETQYF. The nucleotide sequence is TGCGCCAGCAGCTTGGAGGGCAGGGGGCCCCAAGAGACCCAGTACTTC. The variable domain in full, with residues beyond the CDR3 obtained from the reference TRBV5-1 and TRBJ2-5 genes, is KAGVTQTPRYLIKTRGQQVTLSCSPISGHRSVSWYQQTPGQGLQFLFEYFSETQRNKGNFPGRFSGRQFSNSRSEMNVSTLELGDSALYLCASSLEGRGPQETQYFGPGTRLLVL.